The sequence of this T cell receptor (beta chain) was determined in a study of Ad26.COV2.S vaccination and SARS-CoV-2 variants. Across the study: Intramuscularly, Ad26.COV2.S was given either once or twice, 56 days apart. The study's findings and limits: People who got the vaccine or the placebo had similar non-spike TCR breadth. The TCR-based breadth and depth measures might underestimate overall T cell responses.

This sample's treatment: over 15 received Ad26.COV2.S at low or high dose, single or two shots; roughly 5 received placebo; per-sample allocation not given. Specimens were obtained on day 63 following the first vaccine or placebo injection. Wuhan-strain SARS-CoV-2 spike was expressed by the Ad26 vector that made up the vaccine. Concerning this clone: Its antigen is as yet unknown.

The assay was immunoSEQ multiplex PCR, and TCRdb's table has in-frame clones only and misses some. The sample yields 350,000 to 500,000 clones, 80% to 95% seen once. Trimming took 1 base from V and 5 from J, leaving 6 bases between them. This CDR3 contains 12 residues. Looked up from germline, CDR1 is SGHNT and CDR2 is YYREEE (reference sequence). The sequence came from a person aged 18-60 years who received the Ad26.COV2.S COVID-19 vaccine or a placebo. Sequencing was performed on peripheral blood, taken in a trial of Ad26.COV2.S vaccine versus placebo. J is TRBJ2-5 and V is TRBV5-4, with no clear D. CDR3 DNA: TGTGCCAGCAGCTTGTCACGGGAGACCCAGTACTTC. This sequence encodes CASSLSRETQYF.